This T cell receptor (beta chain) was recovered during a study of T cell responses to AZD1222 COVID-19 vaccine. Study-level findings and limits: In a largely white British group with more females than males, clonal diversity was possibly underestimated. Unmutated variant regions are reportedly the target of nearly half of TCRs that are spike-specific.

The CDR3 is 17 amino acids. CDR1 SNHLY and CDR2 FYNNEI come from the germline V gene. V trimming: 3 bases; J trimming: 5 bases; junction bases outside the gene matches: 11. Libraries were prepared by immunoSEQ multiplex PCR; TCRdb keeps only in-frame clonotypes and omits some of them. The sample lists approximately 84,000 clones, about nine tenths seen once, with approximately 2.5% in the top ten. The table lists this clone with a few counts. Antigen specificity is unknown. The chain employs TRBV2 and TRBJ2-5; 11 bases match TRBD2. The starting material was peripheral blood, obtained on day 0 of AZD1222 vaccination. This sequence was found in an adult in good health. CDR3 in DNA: TGTGCCAGCAGTGATCTACTAGCGGGGGACCCCGTGGAGACCCAGTACTTC. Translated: CASSDLLAGDPVETQYF.